A single sample gave rise to the 21 T cell receptor beta chains below, sequenced in a study of blood T cell repertoires in COVID-19. The data were produced by immunoSEQ multiplex PCR, yet TCRdb's version contains in-frame clones alone and is incomplete. Counted here are about 150,000 clones, around 83% occurring once; the ten biggest clones make up roughly 8.9%. The specimen sequenced was peripheral blood. The receptors were sampled from a woman in her forties or fifties with acute or convalescent COVID-19.

The genes are TRBV5-6 and TRBJ2-7, with D uncertain. CDR3 length equals 12 residues. Trimming removed 4 bases at V and 2 bases at J, with 7 bases between. From germline, CDR1 is SGHDT and CDR2 YYEEEE. CDR3 coding DNA: TGTGCCAGCAGCGCGCGAACCTACGAGCAGTACTTC. The encoded protein is CASSARTYEQYF.

This rearrangement joins TRBV2 to TRBJ2-7, with TRBD1 identical over 9 bases. This CDR3 spans 14 amino acids. CDR1 is SNHLY and CDR2 is FYNNEI in the germline V gene. V trimming: 3 bases; J trimming: 7 bases; junction bases outside the gene matches: 7. CDR3 bases: TGTGCCAGCAGTGAGAGGGACAGGGCTTCTGAGCAGTACTTC. It codes for CASSERDRASEQYF. The entire variable domain, with the rest obtained from reference TRBV2 and TRBJ2-7, is as follows: EPEVTQTPSHQVTQMGQEVILRCVPISNHLYFYWYRQILGQKVEFLVSFYNNEISEKSEIFDDQFSVERPDGSNFTLKIRSTKLEDSAMYFCASSERDRASEQYFGPGTRLTVT.

This clone was seen a handful of times. DNA for the CDR3: TGTGCCAGCAGCCAATCAGGGACTGGGGCCAACGTCCTGACTTTC. The encoded protein is CASSQSGTGANVLTF. The chain couples TRBV4-2 to TRBJ2-6; D is possibly TRBD1 (5 bases). Germline lookup yields CDR1 LGHNA and CDR2 YNFKEQ. The CDR3 loop spans 15 amino acids. The V and J ends lost 2 bases and 2 bases respectively, with 7 bases between them.

This clone was detected once. The chain joins TRBV7-8 to TRBJ1-2, with TRBD1 matching over 9 bases. CDR1 SGHVS and CDR2 FQNEAQ come from the germline V gene. J was trimmed by 6 bases and V by 5 bases; bases with no gene match: 7. This CDR3 region has 14 residues. CDR3 protein: CASSEGQGMDGYTF. The DNA for the CDR3 is TGTGCCAGCAGCGAAGGACAGGGGATGGATGGCTACACCTTC.

A word on this clone: Germline is not matched at one junction end, which may reflect a read error. This chain connects TRBV6-6 to TRBJ1-5; maybe TRBD1 (5 bases). This CDR3 has 13 residues. The V gene's germline CDR1 is MNHNY and CDR2 SVGAGI (reference sequence). The CDR3 reads CASSLRVGSGGDF. CDR3 DNA: TGTGCCAGCAGCCTCAGGGTGGGGTCGGGCGGAGATTTT.

To note about this clone: This same CDR3 is encoded by further DNA sequences in the sample. The chain uses TRBV27 and TRBJ1-5, with 8 positions matching TRBD1. The CDR3 spans 15 residues. The V segment lost 6 bases and the J segment 4 bases; nucleotides outside the gene matches: 8. Germline-derived CDR1 and CDR2 are MNHEY and SMNVEV (reference sequence). The CDR3 DNA reads as TGTGCCAGCAGCCGGACAGGGTCGTCAAATCAGCCCCAGCATTTT. Translation gives CASSRTGSSNQPQHF.

The chain uses TRBV6-2 or TRBV6-3 and TRBJ2-2; D remains unclear. This CDR3 has 14 amino acids. CDR1 and CDR2 from the germline V gene are MNHEY and SVGEGT. V shed 4 bases and J shed 1 base, with 7 bases lying between them. The DNA of the CDR3 is TGTGCCAGCAGTTGGCAAAGGAACACCGGGGAGCTGTTTTTT. Residues: CASSWQRNTGELFF.

The CDR3 sequence is CATRRGRPSSYNSPLHF. CDR3 bases: TGTGCCACCAGGAGAGGGCGGCCGAGCTCCTATAATTCACCCCTCCACTTT. The V and J genes are TRBV24-1 and TRBJ1-6; the D is unclear. The CDR3 consists of 17 residues. Germline CDR1 is KGHDR and CDR2 is SFDVKD. Trimming cost V 7 bases and J 0 bases, with 15 bases left between them.

The genes are TRBV7-9 and TRBJ1-1; 8 bases match TRBD1. Germline V gene data show CDR1 as SEHNR and CDR2 as FQNEAQ (reference sequence). V dropped 5 bases and J dropped 6; count of bases not matched to a gene: 11. The CDR3 length is 15 residues. CDR3 amino acids: CASSVTGGRSSEAFF. The CDR3 DNA reads TGTGCCAGCAGCGTTACAGGGGGTAGGTCGTCTGAAGCTTTCTTT.

This chain links TRBV5-1 with TRBJ1-4; D remains ambiguous. The CDR3 runs 13 residues. V lost 0 bases to trimming and J lost 5 bases, with 5 bases between them. Germline V gene sequence: CDR1 SGHRS, CDR2 YFSETQ. The CDR3 DNA sequence: TGCGCCAGCAGCTTGGTACAGAATGAAAAACTGTTTTTT. Encoded protein: CASSLVQNEKLFF. The full variable domain, rest sourced from reference TRBV5-1 and TRBJ1-4, is KAGVTQTPRYLIKTRGQQVTLSCSPISGHRSVSWYQQTPGQGLQFLFEYFSETQRNKGNFPGRFSGRQFSNSRSEMNVSTLELGDSALYLCASSLVQNEKLFFGSGTQLSVL.

This CDR3 is CASSRQGYYGYTF. The CDR3 DNA sequence: TGTGCCAGCAGCCGACAGGGATACTATGGCTACACCTTC. The V call is TRBV6-6, the J call TRBJ1-2; 7 nucleotides match TRBD1. The CDR3 totals 13 residues. After removal of 6 bases from V and 3 bases from J, the junction contained 4 bases not matched to a gene. Germline CDR1 and CDR2: MNHNY and SVGAGI (reference sequence).

The rearrangement links TRBV27 to TRBJ2-7, with 14 bases lining up with TRBD2. Germline V gives CDR1 MNHEY, CDR2 SMNVEV (reference sequence). V shed 3 bases, J shed 2 bases, and the junction held 9 bases outside the gene matches. CDR3 length: 18 residues. CDR3 loop: CASSFSGLAGGSPYEQYF. The CDR3 coding sequence is TGTGCCAGCAGTTTTAGCGGACTAGCGGGGGGCAGTCCCTACGAGCAGTACTTC.

The CDR3 spells CATTSGGQETQYF. CDR3 coding DNA: TGTGCCACCACGTCGGGGGGTCAAGAGACCCAGTACTTC. This sequence joins TRBV28 and TRBJ2-5; 7 bases line up with TRBD2. The junction had 7 bases not matched to a gene; V was cut back by 10 bases and J by 2 bases. This CDR3 has 13 amino acids. The germline V gene has CDR1 MDHEN and CDR2 SYDVKM. Looking up the rest from reference TRBV28 and TRBJ2-5 gives the full variable domain: DVKVTQSSRYLVKRTGEKVFLECVQDMDHENMFWYRQDPGLGLRLIYFSYDVKMKEKGDIPEGYSVSREKKERFSLILESASTNQTSMYLCATTSGGQETQYFGPGTRLLVL.

The chain couples TRBV7-2 to TRBJ2-5; D might be TRBD2 (5 bases). CDR3 size: 13 residues. V was cut by 5 bases and J by 9 bases, with 16 bases left in between. Germline V CDR1 and CDR2: SGHTA, FQGNSA. CDR3 DNA sequence: TGTGCCAGCAGCCCCCCGGCTAGCCCGGCCCAGTACTTC. It specifies CASSPPASPAQYF.

The genes are TRBV29-1 and TRBJ2-3; D may be TRBD1 (6 bases). In germline, CDR1 is SQVTM, CDR2 ANQGSEA. The CDR3 is 14 amino acids. Trimming cost V 8 bases and J 3 bases, with 18 bases left between them. CDR3 bases: TGCAGCACAGATGTCCAGGGGTTAACAGATACGCAGTATTTT. Residues: CSTDVQGLTDTQYF.

The chain employs TRBV6-2 or TRBV6-3 and TRBJ1-2; tentatively, D is TRBD1 (6 bases). Trimming left V 2 bases short and J 3 bases short, with 13 bases between. The CDR3 is 15 amino acids. Germline values: CDR1 MNHEY, CDR2 SVGEGT. This CDR3 reads CASSYAAAGDYGYTF. CDR3 DNA sequence: TGTGCCAGCAGTTACGCGGCGGCAGGGGACTATGGCTACACCTTC.

V usage is TRBV12-5 and J usage is TRBJ1-4; 8 bases are shared with TRBD1. Trimming took 2 bases from V and 7 from J; bases not matched to a gene: 3. The germline gives CDR1 LGHNT, CDR2 FRNRAP. The CDR3 is 14 residues long. This CDR3 reads CASGLQGATEKLFF. CDR3 bases: TGTGCTAGTGGTTTGCAGGGGGCGACTGAAAAACTGTTTTTT.

V is TRBV18 and J is TRBJ1-1; no reliable D call. This CDR3 contains 16 residues. Per germline, CDR1 KGHSH and CDR2 LQKENI. Deletions cut 1 base from V and 0 bases from J, with 12 bases between. CDR3 DNA: TGTGCCAGCTCACCACTCCCCCTATCATTGAACACTGAAGCTTTCTTT. It codes for CASSPLPLSLNTEAFF.

The chain carries TRBV2 and TRBJ2-1; TRBD2 aligns across 7 bases. CDR1 is SNHLY and CDR2 is FYNNEI in the germline V gene. The CDR3 covers 15 residues. J was trimmed by 0 bases and V by 5 bases; bases with no gene match: 4. DNA of the CDR3: TGTGCCAGCAGTCTGGGACTACTCTCCTACAATGAGCAGTTCTTC. Its protein is CASSLGLLSYNEQFF.

This sequence joins TRBV28 and TRBJ2-7, with D tentatively TRBD1 (6 bases). From germline, CDR1 is MDHEN and CDR2 SYDVKM. This CDR3 is 15 amino acids long. V was trimmed by 5 bases and J by 5 bases, leaving 19 bases between them. DNA of the CDR3: TGTGCCAGCAGTGACCTTCAGGGGCGATGGGACGAGCAGTACTTC. This encodes CASSDLQGRWDEQYF.

This chain joins TRBV6-5 and TRBJ2-7, with 10 bases identical to TRBD1. The germline CDR1 and CDR2 sequences are MNHEY and SVGAGI. V trimming: 0 bases; J trimming: 4 bases; junction bases outside the gene matches: 3. CDR3 length: 15 amino acids. The CDR3 region is CASSYSGTGEYEQYF. CDR3 nucleotides: TGTGCCAGCAGTTACTCTGGGACAGGGGAATACGAGCAGTACTTC.